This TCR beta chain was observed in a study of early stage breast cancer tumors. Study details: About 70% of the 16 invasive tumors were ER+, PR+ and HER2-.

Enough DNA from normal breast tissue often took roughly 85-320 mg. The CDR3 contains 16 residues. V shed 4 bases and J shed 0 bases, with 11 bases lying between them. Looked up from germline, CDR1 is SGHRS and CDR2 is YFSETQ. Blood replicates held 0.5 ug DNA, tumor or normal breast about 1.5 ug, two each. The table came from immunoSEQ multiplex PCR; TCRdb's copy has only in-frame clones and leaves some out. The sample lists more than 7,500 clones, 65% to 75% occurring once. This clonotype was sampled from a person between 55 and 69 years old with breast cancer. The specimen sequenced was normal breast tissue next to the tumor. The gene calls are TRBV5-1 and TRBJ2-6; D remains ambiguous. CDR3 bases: TGCGCCAGCAGCAATTTACCCAGCTCTGGGGCCAACGTCCTGACTTTC. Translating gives CASSNLPSSGANVLTF.